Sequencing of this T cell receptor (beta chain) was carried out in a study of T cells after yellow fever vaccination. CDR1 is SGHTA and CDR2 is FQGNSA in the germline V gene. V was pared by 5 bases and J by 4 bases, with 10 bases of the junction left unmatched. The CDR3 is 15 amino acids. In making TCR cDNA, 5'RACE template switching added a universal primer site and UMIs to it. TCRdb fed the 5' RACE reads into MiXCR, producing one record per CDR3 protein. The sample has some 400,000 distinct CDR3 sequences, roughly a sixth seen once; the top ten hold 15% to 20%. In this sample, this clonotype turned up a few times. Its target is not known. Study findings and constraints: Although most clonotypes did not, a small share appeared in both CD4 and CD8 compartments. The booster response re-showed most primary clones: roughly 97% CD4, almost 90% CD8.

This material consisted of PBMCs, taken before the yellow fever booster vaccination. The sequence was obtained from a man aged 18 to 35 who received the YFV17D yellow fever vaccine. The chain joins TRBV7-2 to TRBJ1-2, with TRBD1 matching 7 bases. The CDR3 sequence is CASSPPPGQSYGYTF. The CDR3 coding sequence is TGTGCCAGCAGCCCCCCCCCGGGACAGAGCTATGGCTACACCTTC.